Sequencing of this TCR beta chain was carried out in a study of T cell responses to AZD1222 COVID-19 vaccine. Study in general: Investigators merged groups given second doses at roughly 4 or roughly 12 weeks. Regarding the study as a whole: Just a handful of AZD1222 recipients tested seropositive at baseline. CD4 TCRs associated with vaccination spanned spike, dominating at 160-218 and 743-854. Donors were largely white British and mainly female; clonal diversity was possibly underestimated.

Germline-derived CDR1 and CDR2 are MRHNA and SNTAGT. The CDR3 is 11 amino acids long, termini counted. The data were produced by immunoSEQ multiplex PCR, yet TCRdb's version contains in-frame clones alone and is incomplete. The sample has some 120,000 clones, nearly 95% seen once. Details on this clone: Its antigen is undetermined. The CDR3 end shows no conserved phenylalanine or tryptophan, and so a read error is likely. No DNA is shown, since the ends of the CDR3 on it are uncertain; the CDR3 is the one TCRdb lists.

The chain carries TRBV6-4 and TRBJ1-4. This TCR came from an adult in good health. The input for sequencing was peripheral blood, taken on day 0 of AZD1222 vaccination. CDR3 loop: CASSDSGGATI.